These 9 T cell receptor beta chains were all obtained from the same sample, sequenced in a study of blood T cell repertoires in COVID-19. TCRdb's copy holds only in-frame clones and misses some; the assay was immunoSEQ multiplex PCR. The repertoire holds 150,000 to 200,000 clones, with around 84% as singletons. Source material: PBMCs or T cells enriched from blood (not recorded which). The receptors originated from a man in his forties or fifties who had recovered from COVID-19.

The chain recombines TRBV21-1 with TRBJ2-7; the listed D gene, TRBD1, was not tested against the DNA. TRBV21-1 is recorded as a pseudogene. This CDR3 contains 16 residues. As DNA, the CDR3 is TGTGCCAGCAGCAAGTCCGAGACAGGGCTTCACTACGAGCAGTACGTC. Protein: CASSKSETGLHYEQYV.

The V and J genes are TRBV5-1 and TRBJ2-5, with TRBD2 matching 10 bases. The CDR3 length is 15 residues. The ends lost 7 bases at V and 4 bases at J; junction bases unmatched: 10. Germline loops: CDR1 SGHRS, CDR2 YFSETQ. The CDR3 sequence: CASSRSGGAGETQYF. The CDR3 coding sequence is TGCGCCAGCTCCAGAAGCGGGGGGGCCGGAGAGACCCAGTACTTC.

The chain links TRBV7-2 to TRBJ2-1; the match to TRBD1 covers 8 bases. After removal of 7 bases from V and 10 bases from J, the junction contained 12 bases not matched to a gene. The germline CDR1 and CDR2 sequences are SGHTA and FQGNSA. The length of the CDR3 is 14 residues. The CDR3 DNA sequence: TGTGCCAGCACCATCACGACAGGGGTATGGGAGCAGTTCTTC. Translated, it gives CASTITTGVWEQFF. Full variable domain (outside the CDR3, taken from reference TRBV7-2 and TRBJ2-1): GAGVSQSPSNKVTEKGKDVELRCDPISGHTALYWYRQSLGQGLEFLIYFQGNSAPDKSGLPSDRFSAERTGGSVSTLTIQRTQQEDSAVYLCASTITTGVWEQFFGPGTRLTVL.

The DNA of the CDR3 is TGTGCCAGCAGCTTAGCAGGGGGCCGAGGTGGGGATACGCAGTATTTT. It yields the protein CASSLAGGRGGDTQYF. The V and J genes are TRBV11-3 and TRBJ2-3; TRBD1 matches 8 bases. J was trimmed by 6 bases and V by 1 base; bases with no gene match: 9. The CDR3 runs to 16 residues. CDR1 and CDR2 (germline): SGHNT, YENEEA. Filled out from reference TRBV11-3 and TRBJ2-3, the complete variable domain reads EAGVVQSPRYKIIEKKQPVAFWCNPISGHNTLYWYLQNLGQGPELLIRYENEEAVDDSQLPKDRFSAERLKGVDSTLKIQPAELGDSAVYLCASSLAGGRGGDTQYFGPGTRLTVL.

J is TRBJ2-1 and V is TRBV5-1, with D possibly being TRBD1 (6 bases). The ends were cut back, 0 bases at V and 5 bases at J, with 21 bases in the middle. CDR1 SGHRS and CDR2 YFSETQ come from the germline V gene. This CDR3 is 18 amino acids long. The CDR3 DNA sequence: TGCGCCAGCAGCTTGGGGTTGGGCATCGGGACAAGACACAATGAGCAGTTCTTC. Its translation: CASSLGLGIGTRHNEQFF.

The gene calls are TRBV27 and TRBJ1-5; D is unclear. The germline V gene has CDR1 MNHEY and CDR2 SMNVEV (reference sequence). V was pared by 0 bases and J by 7 bases, with 7 bases between. The CDR3 totals 13 residues. CDR3 region: CASSLSLGQPQHF. Here the CDR3 DNA reads TGTGCCAGCAGTTTATCGTTGGGCCAGCCCCAGCATTTT.

The chain joins TRBV6-1 to TRBJ2-7; 7 positions match TRBD2. J gave up 6 bases and V 1 base, and 6 bases lay outside the gene matches. Germline assignment: CDR1 MNHNS and CDR2 SASEGT. The CDR3 covers 14 residues. CDR3 loop: CASSEGGGRSEQYV. As DNA, the CDR3 is TGTGCCAGCAGTGAAGGGGGGGGTAGGTCCGAGCAGTACGTC.

The count of this clone is one. This rearrangement joins TRBV18 to TRBJ2-2; TRBD2 agrees at 7 bases. Losses at the gene ends were 2 bases for V and 9 bases for J; bases not matched to a gene: 3. Germline V gene lookup returns CDR1 KGHSH and CDR2 LQKENI. CDR3 length: 13 amino acids. Written as DNA, the CDR3 is TGTGCCAGCTCACCATCGGGAGGCCGGGAGCTGTTTTTT. This codes for CASSPSGGRELFF.

In this sample, this clone turned up once. V is TRBV7-2 and J is TRBJ1-5; D might be TRBD1 (6 bases). Per germline, CDR1 SGHTA and CDR2 FQGNSA. Trimming removed 5 bases from V and 2 bases from J, with 10 bases in between. The CDR3 is made up of 14 amino acids. The CDR3 region is CASSPPGGNQPQHF. The DNA of the CDR3 is TGTGCCAGCAGCCCCCCAGGGGGCAATCAGCCCCAGCATTTT.